This T cell receptor beta chain was documented in a study of T cell responses to AZD1222 COVID-19 vaccine. Study details: Pooled in the analysis were second doses at about 4 or about 12 weeks. Whole-study findings and limits: Among the donors, most were white British and more were female, and clonal diversity was possibly underestimated. Variant regions that are unmutated are reportedly the target of nearly half of spike-specific TCRs. Without day 14 samples, only post-peak T cell repertoires were studied.

Clones were sequenced by immunoSEQ multiplex PCR, and TCRdb holds only the in-frame ones, with some missing. The repertoire holds about 130,000 clones, with more than 85% as singletons. V shed 0 bases and J shed 4 bases, with 13 bases lying between them. The CDR3 is made up of 16 amino acids. Germline CDR1 LNHNV, CDR2 YYDKDF (reference sequence). As concerns this clone: Antigen unknown.

This chain connects TRBV15 to TRBJ2-1; D uncertain. This TCR was sampled from an adult in good health. The starting material was peripheral blood, obtained on day 0 of AZD1222 vaccination. For the CDR3, the DNA is TGTGCCACCAGCAGAGATATTCGGAGATCATACAATGAGCAGTTCTTC. Its translation: CATSRDIRRSYNEQFF.